This T cell receptor (beta chain) was observed in a study of blood T cell repertoires in COVID-19. Between the trimmed V and J ends, which lost 6 bases and 7 bases, there was a span of 16 bases. The CDR3 sequence is 15 residues long. Germline V gene lookup returns CDR1 MNHEY and CDR2 SVGAGI. Per the original methods: From reference gene primer amplification, estimates of nucleated cell counts were derived. The method was immunoSEQ multiplex PCR; TCRdb's version includes in-frame clones alone and lacks a portion of them. Clonal size and the V and J genes are those of that table, whereas D and trimming came from the DNA. The table includes roughly 230,000 clones, approximately 82% detected once.

The material sequenced was peripheral blood. V is TRBV6-5 and J is TRBJ1-6, with D perhaps TRBD1 (6 bases). This clonotype was sampled from a man in his forties with active or convalescent COVID-19. The CDR3 region has the DNA TGTGCCAGCAGCAGGAACAGGGACGAGAATTCACCCCTCCACTTT. This codes for CASSRNRDENSPLHF.